Listed below are T cell receptor beta chains from one sample, sequenced in a study of vaccination and CD4 T cells after COVID-19. These receptors are not linked to any known antigen. TCRdb reprocessed the PCR reads via MiXCR and lists one record per CDR3 protein. The table lists about 12,000 distinct CDR3 sequences, around 41% of them singletons. The sample was cultured CD4+ T cells from blood. These TCRs come from a human donor with COVID-19. The CDR3 runs from the conserved cysteine through the conserved F or W. Each record gives: J gene, V gene, CDR3 protein.

>TRBJ2-4|TRBV2
CASSDGAALGGIQYF
>TRBJ2-2|TRBV7-9
CASSLGGGAANTGELFF
>TRBJ1-2|TRBV11-2
CASSTGNYGYTF
>TRBJ1-6|TRBV6-1
CASSDPNSPLHF
>TRBJ1-5|TRBV15
CATSRDRHPQPQHF
>TRBJ1-4|TRBV20-1
CSATRDIRAEKLFF
>TRBJ1-1|TRBV4-2
CASSQEGEGDTEAFF
>TRBJ2-7|TRBV6-1
CASRTGEGEQYF
>TRBJ1-1|TRBV19
CASSIDRVAFF
>TRBJ1-3|TRBV27
CASSFVQANTIYF
>TRBJ1-2|TRBV5-4
CASGQGANYGYTF
>TRBJ2-2|TRBV20-1
CSARVRLAGGPTGELFF
>TRBJ1-1|TRBV11-3
CASSERQANTEAFF
>TRBJ1-6|TRBV5-4
CASSLGRGDSPLHF
>TRBJ2-2|TRBV19
CASSIGSGSGELFF
>TRBJ2-2|TRBV7-2
CASSLRRPGNTGELFF
>TRBJ2-1|TRBV7-2
CASSSTSSPGEQFF
>TRBJ1-3|TRBV20-1
CSATRGPVGNTIYF
>TRBJ2-3|TRBV20-1
CSASLTSGDTQYF
>TRBJ2-5|TRBV5-8
CASSAGFRQETQYF
>TRBJ2-2|TRBV5-4
CAQQAGPNTGELFF
>TRBJ1-2|TRBV28
CASSFSRTGGGGYTF
>TRBJ2-1|TRBV5-4
CASGGRTSGGPGNEQFF
>TRBJ1-5|TRBV2
CASRIQGRNQPQHF
>TRBJ1-1|TRBV20-1
CSARDMQGGTEAFF
>TRBJ1-6|TRBV7-9
CASSLLSQGRSGSPLHF